The source of this T cell receptor (beta chain) is a study of long-term antiretroviral therapy in people with HIV (dated by TCRdb to between 2021 and 2024). For the study in its entirety: The earliest samples were collected roughly a decade before the 2015 WHO recommendation for immediate ART, at a time when ART was usually postponed until CD4 counts fell. A retrospective serial study tested whether changes in peripheral blood TRB repertoire composition and diversity were associated with ART initiation and durable HIV suppression. A total of 192 cryopreserved PBMC samples were contributed to the cohort by 30 adults with confirmed HIV infection, with samples collected serially over a mean of approximately six years (range 1-12). Among the 25 to 35 participants with HIV, approximately 10 were female. No cross-contamination during QIAcube processing turned up in test extractions that ran a monoclonal T-cell line alongside 30 to 40 polyclonal samples. Study-wide findings and limitations: Inferences about post-ART repertoire changes were limited because no data were available on ART adherence, viral resistance or therapy changes. The repertoire was dominated across all time points by expanded TRB clones identified before ART initiation, although this dominance was seen to fluctuate and to decrease in many PLHIV after ART. The samples were dated from about 2003 to 2017, and the ART regimens that were used may be less effective than current ART regimens. HIV repertoires had narrower CDR3 length ranges than controls, and the network structure suggested an antigen-experienced repertoire that shifted only slightly toward naive after ART. Unsorted PBMC were profiled instead of sorted CD4+ and CD8+ T cells because pre-ART samples had limited cell numbers. Starting ART was linked to a significant rise in TRB diversity, yet even with long-term ART the diversity remained significantly lower than in transplant donor controls. Since PBMC availability was limited, sequencing covered only the TCR beta chain, with no alpha chain pairing.

Inclusion was restricted to participants for whom at least one PBMC sample before ART initiation and at least two post-ART samples were available. Every participant with HIV received treatment in the United States of America. Before DNA extraction, cryopreserved samples containing about 0.9-11 million PBMC were thawed and washed. At the time of the earliest PBMC sample, participants with HIV were aged between about 20 and 54 years. PBMC samples from each participant spanned 1-4 timepoints before ART initiation and 2-8 timepoints after ART initiation, with a median of 7 samples. For every participant, serial HIV viral load, CD4+ T-cell count, ART history and demographic data were obtained. Using a Qiagen kit on a QIAcube, genomic DNA was extracted from unsorted PBMC, with samples processed in batches of 12. The junction carries 17 bases between V and J, which are trimmed by 4 bases and 4 bases respectively. The CDR3, cysteine through phenylalanine, is 16 amino acids long. The sequence is cut down to CDR3 DNA, 48 bases in frame from base 1. CDR1 is given as LNHDA and CDR2 as SQIVND, both from the germline V gene (reference sequence).

Worth noting for this clone: There is no known antigen for this receptor. The input lacks base qualities; no much larger clone sits a single base away.

The immunoSEQ hsTCRB v3.0 assay was used at survey level resolution to sequence the TRB variable region. The target sequencing depth for TRB was roughly 35,000-50,000 T-cell genomes per sample. Pooled TRB libraries were sequenced on an Illumina MiSeq with a v3 150-cycle kit. In the paper's pipeline: Repertoire analysis ran in R within a reproducible Nextflow workflow covering QC, data transformation and analysis. LymphoSeq2, an R package for exploring AIRR-Seq data, was used to implement the custom analyses. A handful of samples yielding fewer than 5000 total TRB sequences were excluded, leaving more than 150 analyzed HIV repertoires. Among the 180 to 200 retained HIV repertoires, about 57 were collected before ART initiation and about 130 were collected after ART initiation. Each repertoire was downsampled to 5000 TRB nucleotide sequences, and summary statistics were averaged across 100 downsampling iterations. The analysis kept only TRB sequences whose CDR3 regions were at least seven amino acids long. Diversity was measured with a Shannon entropy-derived clonality score and the Gini coefficient. In the repertoire networks, any two of the top 5000 CDR3 amino acid sequences were linked whenever the two sequences differed by an edit distance of one. For TRB CDR3 amino acid sequences, GLIPH2 was used to predict antigen specificity groups and MHC restriction. To flag known associations with CMV, EBV, HIV or tissue antigens, CDR3 amino acid sequences were compared against VDJdb and McPAS-TCR. Pre-ART, post-ART and control groups were compared with Wilcoxon signed-rank tests and Holm-Bonferroni correction. As stored in TCRdb, this immuneACCESS dataset retains in-frame rearrangements with V and J assigned. A fraction of the clones does not appear; measured against another copy, unresolved V genes explain less than half of the discrepancy, and the remainder lacks a known reason. V and J calls and clone size are given by that table; D and trimming were obtained from the DNA. Here the sample has over 14,000 clones; over 65% occur a single time. The leading ten clones occupy nearly 20% of the sample.

This chain is built from TRBV19 and TRBJ1-5; the D gene is possibly TRBD1, with 5 bases matching. The receptor was derived from a man in his forties or fifties with HIV. Sequences were derived from unsorted PBMCs, sampled 1.3 years before starting antiretroviral therapy. The CDR3 amino acid sequence is: CASSSGRPGVNQPQHF. The DNA sequence reads TGTGCCAGTAGTAGTGGTCGTCCGGGGGTAAATCAGCCCCAGCATTTT.